This T cell receptor (beta chain) was documented in a study of cytomegalovirus exposure and HLA in healthy donors. Notes on the study in general: Within a later analysis, the majority of CMV-associated TCR beta chains appeared HLA-restricted. CMV serostatus alone was available as immune exposure information. Most TCR sequences proved rare, with some public TCRs found in many donors.

The PCR had 60 Vbeta and 13 Jbeta primers. Using immunoSEQ multiplex PCR, the repertoire was profiled, and TCRdb retains in-frame clones only, with some absent. Of 100,000 to 150,000 clones listed, less than 85% are singletons. Comments on this clone: Antigen specificity is unknown. The junction departs from germline at one end; a sequencing error may be responsible. The same CDR3 arises from other DNA sequences in this sample as well.

Per the germline V gene, CDR1 is SGHTA and CDR2 is FQGTGA. This CDR3 comprises 13 residues. The clonotype comes from a female donor in good health and CMV-seronegative. The sequenced sample consisted of PBMCs. The chain carries TRBV7-3 and TRBJ1-2; no reliable D call. CDR3 nucleotides: TGTGCCAGCAGCCCCTCGGGTGACTATGGCTACACTTTC. Translation gives CASSPSGDYGYTF.